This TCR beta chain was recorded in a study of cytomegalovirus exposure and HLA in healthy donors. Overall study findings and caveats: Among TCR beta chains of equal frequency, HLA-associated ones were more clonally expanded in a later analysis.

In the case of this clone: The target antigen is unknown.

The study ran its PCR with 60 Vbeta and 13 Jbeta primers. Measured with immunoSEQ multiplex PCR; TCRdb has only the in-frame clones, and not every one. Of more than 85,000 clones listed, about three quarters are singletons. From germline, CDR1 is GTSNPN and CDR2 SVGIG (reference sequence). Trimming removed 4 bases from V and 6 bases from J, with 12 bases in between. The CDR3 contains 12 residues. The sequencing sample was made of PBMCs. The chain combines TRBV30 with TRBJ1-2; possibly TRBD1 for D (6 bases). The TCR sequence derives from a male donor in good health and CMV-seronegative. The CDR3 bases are TGTGCCTGGACATTGGACAGAGATGGCTACACCTTC. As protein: CAWTLDRDGYTF.